This TCR beta chain originates from a study of CD8 T cells in Susac syndrome. An input of roughly 0.5 to 1 ug of RNA was subjected to reverse transcription using random hexamers. TCRdb re-derived calls from the immunoSEQ multiplex PCR reads in MiXCR, one entry per CDR3 protein. The sample holds under 200,000 distinct CDR3 sequences, roughly 94% seen once. CDR1 is DFQATT and CDR2 is SNEGSKA in the germline V gene (reference sequence). The CDR3 runs to 16 residues. The junction had 8 bases not matched to a gene; V was cut back by 0 bases and J by 1 base. The sequence was obtained from a human donor with Susac syndrome. The J gene is TRBJ1-1, the V gene TRBV20-1; 7 bases match TRBD1. The specimen sequenced was CD4+ T cells from PBMCs. The CDR3 DNA is TGCAGTGCTAGAGATTTCCAGAAGGGGGCGAACACTGAAGCTTTCTTT. It is translated as CSARDFQKGANTEAFF.